The rows below give T cell receptor beta chains drawn from one sample of a study of blood T cell repertoires in COVID-19. The method was immunoSEQ multiplex PCR; TCRdb's version includes in-frame clones alone and lacks a portion of them. This sample has some 72,000 clones; more than 70% occur once, and the top ten carry around 13%. Material for sequencing was peripheral blood. These receptor sequences come from a man in his forties or fifties with COVID-19, enrolled during active disease. Both conserved end residues are part of each CDR3. Fields, in order: clone size, D gene, V gene, J gene, CDR3 protein, CDR3 DNA. D genes are given only for firm matches. Size is omitted from some rows. Given values are once, few, many or a class for expanded clones.

size: NA; D: TRBD2; V: TRBV2; J: TRBJ2-7; CDR3: CASSDGGSLSYEQYF; DNA: TGTGCCAGCAGTGACGGGGGGTCACTCTCCTACGAGCAGTACTTC
size: NA; D: NA; V: TRBV28; J: TRBJ1-5; CDR3: CASSTSKRIHNQPQHF; DNA: TGTGCCAGCAGTACTAGCAAGAGGATCCACAATCAGCCCCAGCATTTT
size: NA; D: TRBD2; V: TRBV6-2/TRBV6-3; J: TRBJ2-7; CDR3: CASSWGLGLAGDTYEQYF; DNA: TGTGCCAGCAGTTGGGGCCTTGGACTAGCGGGTGATACCTACGAGCAGTACTTC
size: NA; D: TRBD1; V: TRBV28; J: TRBJ1-2; CDR3: CASQRGGSFYGYTF; DNA: TGTGCCAGCCAGAGAGGGGGCTCCTTCTATGGCTACACCTTC
size: NA; D: NA; V: TRBV5-1; J: TRBJ2-1; CDR3: CASSLEGQGEQFF; DNA: TGCGCCAGCAGCCTGGAGGGCCAGGGTGAGCAGTTCTTC
size: NA; D: NA; V: TRBV25-1; J: TRBJ2-7; CDR3: CASSEMGAAHEQYF; DNA: TGTGCCAGCAGTGAAATGGGAGCTGCCCACGAGCAGTACTTC
size: NA; D: TRBD2; V: TRBV11-2; J: TRBJ2-2; CDR3: CASSQRLAGNTGELFF; DNA: TGTGCCAGCAGCCAACGGTTAGCGGGGAACACCGGGGAGCTGTTTTTT
size: NA; D: NA; V: TRBV28; J: TRBJ2-7; CDR3: CASNKQTVQTYEQYF; DNA: TGTGCCAGCAACAAGCAGACAGTACAAACCTACGAGCAGTACTTC
size: NA; D: TRBD1; V: TRBV4-3; J: TRBJ2-3; CDR3: CASSQDLQGAIDTQYF; DNA: TGCGCCAGCAGCCAAGATCTGCAGGGGGCGATAGATACGCAGTATTTT
size: NA; D: NA; V: TRBV6-5; J: TRBJ1-1; CDR3: CATSGVGDTEAFF; DNA: TGTGCCACCTCAGGGGTTGGGGATACTGAAGCTTTCTTT
size: NA; D: NA; V: TRBV6-2/TRBV6-3; J: TRBJ2-1; CDR3: CASSFLNNEQFF; DNA: TGTGCCAGCAGTTTCTTAAACAATGAGCAGTTCTTC
size: NA; D: TRBD1; V: TRBV7-9; J: TRBJ1-4; CDR3: CASSPRGGGGEKLFF; DNA: TGTGCCAGCAGCCCCAGAGGAGGGGGCGGTGAAAAACTGTTTTTT
size: many; D: TRBD2; V: TRBV19; J: TRBJ2-5; CDR3: CASSTGTSGSSEETQYF; DNA: TGTGCCAGTAGTACCGGGACTAGCGGGAGTAGCGAAGAGACCCAGTACTTC
size: NA; D: TRBD2; V: TRBV28; J: TRBJ2-3; CDR3: CASSLTTSGRDTQYF; DNA: TGTGCCAGCAGTTTAACGACTAGCGGGAGAGATACGCAGTATTTT
size: few; D: NA; V: TRBV7-8; J: TRBJ2-7; CDR3: CASSPCPRDSYF; DNA: TGTGCCAGCAGCCCGTGTCCCAGGGATTCGTACTTC
size: NA; D: TRBD1; V: TRBV19; J: TRBJ2-1; CDR3: CASSIKGTGYNEQFF; DNA: TGTGCCAGTAGTATTAAGGGGACAGGATACAATGAGCAGTTCTTC
size: once; D: TRBD2; V: TRBV6-2/TRBV6-3; J: TRBJ2-5; CDR3: CASSYAGGGRRRETQYF; DNA: TGTGCCAGCAGTTACGCTGGTGGCGGGAGAAGGAGAGAGACCCAGTACTTC
size: NA; D: TRBD1; V: TRBV6-2/TRBV6-3; J: TRBJ2-7; CDR3: CASSRSGTGGFGGSYEQYF; DNA: TGTGCCAGCAGCAGGAGCGGGACAGGGGGCTTTGGCGGGTCCTACGAGCAGTACTTC
size: NA; D: TRBD1; V: TRBV19; J: TRBJ2-7; CDR3: CASSRTGPRVKQYF; DNA: TGTGCCAGTAGTCGGACAGGCCCAAGAGTAAAGCAGTACTTC
size: NA; D: NA; V: TRBV10-1; J: TRBJ1-1; CDR3: CASSTPLWGRTEAFF; DNA: TGCGCCAGCAGTACCCCGTTGTGGGGCAGGACTGAAGCTTTCTTT
size: once; D: NA; V: TRBV3-1/TRBV3-2; J: TRBJ1-2; CDR3: CASSQAPPSNYGYTF; DNA: TGTGCCAGCAGCCAAGCCCCCCCTTCTAACTATGGCTACACCTTC
size: NA; D: TRBD1; V: TRBV27; J: TRBJ1-5; CDR3: CASSSPDRQDQPQHF; DNA: TGTGCCAGCAGTTCCCCGGACAGGCAGGATCAGCCCCAGCATTTT
size: NA; D: NA; V: TRBV3-1/TRBV3-2; J: TRBJ2-1; CDR3: CASRGRGNEQFF; DNA: TGTGCCAGCAGGGGTAGAGGAAATGAGCAGTTCTTC
size: NA; D: NA; V: TRBV6-5; J: TRBJ2-7; CDR3: CASSPSRATYEQYF; DNA: TGTGCCAGCAGTCCGAGCAGGGCAACCTACGAGCAGTACTTC
size: once; D: NA; V: TRBV19; J: TRBJ2-5; CDR3: CASSRTGGGTQYF; DNA: TGTGCCAGTAGTCGGACCGGGGGTGGGACCCAGTACTTC
size: NA; D: NA; V: TRBV6-2/TRBV6-3; J: TRBJ2-2; CDR3: CASSWTGEGPGELFF; DNA: TGTGCCAGCAGTTGGACGGGAGAGGGACCCGGGGAGCTGTTTTTT
size: few; D: NA; V: TRBV3-1/TRBV3-2; J: TRBJ1-2; CDR3: CASSQVSRRPPYNYGYTF; DNA: TGTGCCAGCAGCCAAGTTTCTCGGAGGCCTCCCTATAACTATGGCTACACCTTC
size: NA; D: NA; V: TRBV15; J: TRBJ2-7; CDR3: CATSRGTARSSYEQYF; DNA: TGTGCCACCAGCAGAGGAACAGCACGTAGCTCCTACGAGCAGTACTTC
size: NA; D: NA; V: TRBV27; J: TRBJ1-4; CDR3: CASSTSTGPNEKLFF; DNA: TGTGCCAGCAGTACATCGACAGGCCCAAATGAAAAACTGTTTTTT
size: NA; D: NA; V: TRBV6-4; J: TRBJ1-2; CDR3: CASRRASPGDYGYTF; DNA: TGTGCCAGCAGGAGAGCCAGTCCCGGGGACTATGGCTACACCTTC
size: NA; D: TRBD2; V: TRBV4-1; J: TRBJ2-7; CDR3: CASSQGGLAGSYSYEQYF; DNA: TGCGCCAGCAGCCAGGGGGGACTAGCGGGATCGTACTCCTACGAGCAGTACTTC
size: NA; D: TRBD2; V: TRBV5-8; J: TRBJ2-3; CDR3: CASSLGSGGGSTDTQYF; DNA: TGTGCCAGCAGCTTGGGGTCCGGGGGAGGGAGCACAGATACGCAGTATTTT
size: NA; D: NA; V: TRBV9; J: TRBJ2-4; CDR3: CASSLSGDAKNIQYF; DNA: TGTGCCAGCAGTCTGTCCGGGGATGCCAAAAACATTCAGTACTTC
size: NA; D: TRBD1; V: TRBV7-9; J: TRBJ1-6; CDR3: CASSPGGSPLHF; DNA: TGTGCCAGCAGCCCAGGGGGATCACCCCTCCACTTT
size: few; D: TRBD2; V: TRBV7-9; J: TRBJ2-7; CDR3: CASSLALAGLSYEQYF; DNA: TGTGCCAGCAGCTTAGCGCTAGCGGGGCTCTCCTACGAGCAGTACTTC
size: NA; D: TRBD2; V: TRBV27; J: TRBJ2-2; CDR3: CASSSSEGGRTGELFF; DNA: TGTGCCAGCAGTTCCTCTGAGGGAGGGAGGACCGGGGAGCTGTTTTTT
size: NA; D: NA; V: TRBV5-1; J: TRBJ2-7; CDR3: CASSFSGSSYEQYF; DNA: TGCGCCAGCAGCTTCTCGGGGAGCTCCTACGAGCAGTACTTC
size: NA; D: NA; V: TRBV30; J: TRBJ1-5; CDR3: CAWSLSGDQPQHF; DNA: TGTGCCTGGAGTCTGTCAGGGGATCAGCCCCAGCATTTT
size: NA; D: TRBD2; V: TRBV3-1/TRBV3-2; J: TRBJ2-1; CDR3: CASSQAGLAADNEQFF; DNA: TGTGCCAGCAGCCAAGCGGGACTAGCGGCCGACAATGAGCAGTTCTTC
size: NA; D: NA; V: TRBV19; J: TRBJ1-2; CDR3: CASSWGRYGYTF; DNA: TGTGCCAGTAGCTGGGGCAGGTACGGCTACACCTTC
size: NA; D: TRBD1; V: TRBV3-1/TRBV3-2; J: TRBJ1-4; CDR3: CASSLQGARAGKLFF; DNA: TGTGCCAGCAGCCTCCAGGGGGCGCGGGCCGGAAAACTGTTTTTT
size: NA; D: TRBD1; V: TRBV4-3; J: TRBJ2-3; CDR3: CASSQDTGGSDTQYF; DNA: TGCGCCAGCAGCCAAGACACAGGGGGATCGGATACGCAGTATTTT
size: once; D: TRBD2; V: TRBV19; J: TRBJ2-2; CDR3: CASSRSSGLAGTGELFF; DNA: TGTGCCAGTAGTAGATCTTCGGGACTAGCGGGCACCGGGGAGCTGTTTTTT
size: NA; D: TRBD2; V: TRBV7-3; J: TRBJ2-7; CDR3: CASPSLRAGGSAWEQYF; DNA: TGTGCCAGCCCCTCTTTAAGGGCGGGAGGGTCCGCATGGGAGCAGTACTTC
size: NA; D: NA; V: TRBV28; J: TRBJ1-2; CDR3: CASSFPLGYDGYTF; DNA: TGTGCCAGCAGTTTCCCACTCGGGTACGACGGCTACACCTTC
size: NA; D: TRBD2; V: TRBV7-2; J: TRBJ2-1; CDR3: CASSTDSGMTYNEQFF; DNA: TGTGCCAGCAGCACCGATAGCGGGATGACCTACAATGAGCAGTTCTTC
size: NA; D: NA; V: TRBV27; J: TRBJ1-1; CDR3: CASSPLQGIEAFF; DNA: TGTGCCAGCAGTCCACTCCAGGGAATTGAAGCTTTCTTT
size: NA; D: NA; V: TRBV6-5; J: TRBJ1-4; CDR3: CASWRGGEKLFF; DNA: TGTGCCAGCTGGAGGGGTGGAGAAAAACTGTTTTTT